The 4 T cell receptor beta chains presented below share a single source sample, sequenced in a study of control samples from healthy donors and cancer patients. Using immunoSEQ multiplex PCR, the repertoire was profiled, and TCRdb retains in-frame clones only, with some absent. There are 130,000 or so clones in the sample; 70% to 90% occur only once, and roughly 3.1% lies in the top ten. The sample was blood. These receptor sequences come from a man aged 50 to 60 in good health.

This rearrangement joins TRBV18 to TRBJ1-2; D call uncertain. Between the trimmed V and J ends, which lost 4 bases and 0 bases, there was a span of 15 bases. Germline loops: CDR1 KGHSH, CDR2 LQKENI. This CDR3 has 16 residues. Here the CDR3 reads CASSQEDGATNYGYTF. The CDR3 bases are TGTGCCAGCTCACAGGAGGACGGAGCCACTAACTATGGCTACACCTTC.

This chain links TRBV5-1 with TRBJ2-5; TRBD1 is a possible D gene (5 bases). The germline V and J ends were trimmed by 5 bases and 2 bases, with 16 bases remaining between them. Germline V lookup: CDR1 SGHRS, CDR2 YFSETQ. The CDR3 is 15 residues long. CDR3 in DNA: TGCGCCAGCAGGGTAGCAGGGTCCGGGCAAGAGACCCAGTACTTC. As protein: CASRVAGSGQETQYF.

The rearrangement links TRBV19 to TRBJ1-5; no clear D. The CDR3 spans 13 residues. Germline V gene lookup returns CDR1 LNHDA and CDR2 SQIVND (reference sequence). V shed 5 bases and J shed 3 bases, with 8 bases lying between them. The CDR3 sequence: CASSWGVNQPQHF. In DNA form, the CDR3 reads TGTGCCAGTAGTTGGGGAGTCAATCAGCCCCAGCATTTT.

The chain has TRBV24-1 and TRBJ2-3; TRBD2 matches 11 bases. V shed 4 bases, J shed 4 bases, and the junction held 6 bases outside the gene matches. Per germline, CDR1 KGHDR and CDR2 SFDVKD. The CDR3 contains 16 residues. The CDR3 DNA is TGTGCCACCAGTGACCGACTAGCGGGGAATGCAGATACGCAGTATTTT. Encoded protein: CATSDRLAGNADTQYF.